One and the same sample provided the 24 T cell receptor beta chains below, sequenced in a study of cytomegalovirus exposure and HLA in healthy donors. The assay was immunoSEQ multiplex PCR, and TCRdb's table has in-frame clones only and misses some. The sample contains about 110,000 clones, approximately 94% of which appear only once. The sequenced sample was PBMCs. The receptors shown here come from a woman aged 18-29 years in good health and CMV-seronegative.

V is TRBV19 and J is TRBJ1-1; 9 bases map to TRBD1. The ends lost 6 bases at V and 3 bases at J; junction bases unmatched: 5. The CDR3 length is 14 residues. The V gene's germline CDR1 is LNHDA and CDR2 SQIVND (reference sequence). CDR3 sequence (DNA): TGTGCCAGTAGACGGGACAGGGCGGACACTGAAGCTTTCTTT. As protein: CASRRDRADTEAFF.

The V gene is TRBV28, the J gene TRBJ1-1; D is undetermined. Germline V gives CDR1 MDHEN, CDR2 SYDVKM. This CDR3 spans 12 amino acids. V was pared by 10 bases and J by 5 bases, with 14 bases between. Here the CDR3 reads CATATGRTEAFF. The DNA for the CDR3 is TGTGCCACCGCCACGGGGAGAACTGAAGCTTTCTTT.

This clone was observed a single time. The chain employs TRBV2 and TRBJ1-2; no definite D call. Trimming took off 8 bases at V and 3 bases at J, with 13 bases between the two ends. The CDR3 sequence is 13 residues long. The germline V gene encodes CDR1 SNHLY and CDR2 FYNNEI. The CDR3 sequence is CASPPGWDYGYTF. CDR3 nucleotides: TGTGCCAGCCCCCCCGGGTGGGACTATGGCTACACCTTC.

The rearrangement joins TRBV30 to TRBJ2-1; D is undetermined. Deletions cut 2 bases from V and 0 bases from J, with 11 bases between. This CDR3 has 15 residues. Germline V gene sequence: CDR1 GTSNPN, CDR2 SVGIG (reference sequence). CDR3 region: CAWSRGSFSYNEQFF. The CDR3 DNA follows: TGTGCCTGGAGTAGAGGTAGCTTCTCCTACAATGAGCAGTTCTTC.

CDR3 sequence: CASSSKGVIETQYF. The CDR3 nucleotides read TGTGCCAGCAGCTCGAAGGGGGTTATAGAGACCCAGTACTTC. The V call is TRBV7-8, the J call TRBJ2-5; D is perhaps TRBD1 (6 bases). V lost 4 bases to trimming and J lost 4 bases, with 13 bases between them. The CDR3 runs 14 residues. Per germline, CDR1 SGHVS and CDR2 FQNEAQ.

The rearrangement joins TRBV5-8 to TRBJ1-6; 7 nucleotides align to TRBD1. CDR1 is SGHTS, CDR2 YDEGEE, per germline. The CDR3 runs to 16 residues. V gave up 5 bases and J gave up 4 bases; unmatched junction bases: 9. CDR3 DNA: TGTGCCAGCAGACGGGGGCAGGGGGAATATAATTCACCCCTCCACTTT. Its protein product is CASRRGQGEYNSPLHF.

The chain couples TRBV19 to TRBJ2-7, with a weak D call TRBD2 (5 bases). V shed 6 bases and J shed 7 bases, with 13 bases lying between them. Germline V gives CDR1 LNHDA, CDR2 SQIVND (reference sequence). The CDR3 totals 12 residues. CDR3 region: CASRGGQFEQYF. CDR3 sequence (DNA): TGTGCCAGTAGGGGCGGGCAGTTTGAGCAGTACTTC.

The gene calls are TRBV5-1 and TRBJ1-1, with D possibly matching TRBD1 (6 bases). V lost 6 bases to trimming and J lost 3 bases, with 12 bases between them. Germline V lookup: CDR1 SGHRS, CDR2 YFSETQ. The CDR3 is 13 amino acids. This CDR3 is CASKTGVDTEAFF. The CDR3 DNA is TGCGCCAGCAAGACAGGCGTCGACACTGAAGCTTTCTTT.

The rearrangement links TRBV9 to TRBJ2-3; D uncertain. The V and J ends lost 3 bases and 0 bases respectively, with 14 bases between them. CDR3 length equals 16 residues. Germline assignment: CDR1 SGDLS and CDR2 YYNGEE. The CDR3 DNA sequence: TGTGCCAGCAGCGGATCAGCGTTAGGTAGCACAGATACGCAGTATTTT. Its protein product is CASSGSALGSTDTQYF.

The genes are TRBV4-2 and TRBJ2-7, with 7 nucleotides matching TRBD2. V lost 0 bases, J lost 3 bases, and 8 bases stayed unmatched. The germline V gene encodes CDR1 LGHNA and CDR2 YNFKEQ. This CDR3 is 16 amino acids long. Here the CDR3 reads CASSQDLLAGDYEQYF. The CDR3 nucleotides read TGTGCCAGCAGCCAAGACCTTCTGGCGGGGGACTACGAGCAGTACTTC.

The chain links TRBV2 to TRBJ2-2; weak D call: TRBD1 (5 bases). The CDR3 extends over 13 amino acids. V lost 9 bases to trimming and J lost 2 bases, with 10 bases between them. Germline V gene sequence: CDR1 SNHLY, CDR2 FYNNEI. As DNA, the CDR3 is TGTGCCAGTCAAGGGGTTAACACCGGGGAGCTGTTTTTT. This sequence encodes CASQGVNTGELFF.

This chain links TRBV15 with TRBJ2-1; 7 positions agree with TRBD1. The J segment lost 5 bases and the V segment lost 3 bases, leaving 7 bases of the junction unmatched. The CDR3 is 15 amino acids. Germline values: CDR1 LNHNV, CDR2 YYDKDF (reference sequence). CDR3 sequence reads: CATSRPGQINNEQFF. DNA for the CDR3: TGTGCCACCAGCAGGCCGGGACAGATAAACAATGAGCAGTTCTTC. The variable domain in full, completed from reference TRBV15 and TRBJ2-1, reads DAMVIQNPRYQVTQFGKPVTLSCSQTLNHNVMYWYQQKSSQAPKLLFHYYDKDFNNEADTPDNFQSRRPNTSFCFLDIRSPGLGDTAMYLCATSRPGQINNEQFFGPGTRLTVL.

The V call is TRBV7-3, the J call TRBJ2-3; possibly TRBD2 for D (6 bases). V lost 2 bases, J lost 4 bases, and 10 bases lay in between. CDR3 length: 14 amino acids. The germline CDR1 and CDR2 sequences are SGHTA and FQGTGA. Here the CDR3 reads CASSLLGGADTQYF. The CDR3, as DNA: TGTGCCAGCAGCTTACTGGGCGGGGCAGATACGCAGTATTTT.

The CDR3 loop reads CASSPTGWSSGNTIYF. Written as DNA, the CDR3 is TGTGCCAGCAGTCCGACAGGCTGGAGCTCTGGAAACACCATATATTTT. V usage is TRBV28 and J usage is TRBJ1-3; possibly TRBD1 for D (6 bases). Trimming took off 5 bases at V and 0 bases at J, with 14 bases between the two ends. The CDR3 consists of 16 residues. Per germline, CDR1 MDHEN and CDR2 SYDVKM.

This clone occurred a few times. V usage is TRBV29-1 and J usage is TRBJ1-2, with a possible D match to TRBD1 (5 bases). V was trimmed by 6 bases and J by 4 bases, leaving 18 bases between them. This CDR3 region has 14 residues. Germline V gene lookup returns CDR1 SQVTM and CDR2 ANQGSEA. CDR3 in DNA: TGCAGCGTAGCAGCCGCCGGGGGGGGCTATGGCTACACCTTC. The encoded protein is CSVAAAGGGYGYTF.

V is TRBV11-2 and J is TRBJ2-7, with 8 bases identical to TRBD1. After removal of 5 bases from V and 5 bases from J, the junction contained 11 bases not matched to a gene. The CDR3 contains 15 residues. Germline V gives CDR1 SGHAT, CDR2 FQNNGV. This CDR3 reads CASSNSGGAWNEQYF. The CDR3 DNA sequence: TGTGCCAGCAGCAACTCAGGGGGCGCATGGAACGAGCAGTACTTC.

V usage is TRBV7-9 and J usage is TRBJ1-4, with a possible D match to TRBD1 (6 bases). This CDR3 spans 15 amino acids. CDR1 and CDR2 from the germline V gene are SEHNR and FQNEAQ (reference sequence). V lost 5 bases to trimming and J lost 4 bases, with 14 bases between them. The chain's CDR3 is CASSTGQSLNEKLFF. DNA for the CDR3: TGTGCCAGCAGCACCGGACAGAGTCTTAATGAAAAACTGTTTTTT.

This clone came up once. This chain links TRBV4-3 with TRBJ2-7, with 9 bases identical to TRBD2. Germline V CDR1 and CDR2: LGHNA, YSLEER. Germline trimming cut 2 bases from V and 3 bases from J; bases unmatched to any gene: 17. The CDR3 covers 19 residues. CDR3 protein: CASSQRKGASGASFYEQYF. CDR3 nucleotides: TGCGCCAGCAGCCAACGAAAAGGGGCTAGCGGGGCCTCTTTCTACGAGCAGTACTTC.

This sequence joins TRBV4-2 and TRBJ2-6; 12 bases map to TRBD1. This CDR3 is 17 amino acids long. Trimming took 7 bases from V and 2 from J; bases not matched to a gene: 6. Germline CDR1 is LGHNA and CDR2 is YNFKEQ. In nucleotides, the CDR3 is TGTGCCAGCACCACGGGACAGGGGGCGCCTGGGGCCAACGTCCTGACTTTC. Protein: CASTTGQGAPGANVLTF.

CDR3 sequence: CASSLAGTASGSKAQDTQYF. CDR3 bases: TGTGCCAGCAGCTTAGCGGGGACGGCTAGCGGGAGCAAAGCGCAAGATACGCAGTATTTT. The V gene is TRBV7-2, the J gene TRBJ2-3; 10 bases agree with TRBD2. This CDR3 is built from 20 residues. In germline, CDR1 is SGHTA, CDR2 FQGNSA. J lost 5 bases, V lost 0 bases, and 17 bases had no gene match.

This chain joins TRBV15 and TRBJ1-2; D might be TRBD1 (6 bases). Germline-derived CDR1 and CDR2 are LNHNV and YYDKDF (reference sequence). This CDR3 comprises 15 residues. The V gene lost 7 bases and the J gene lost 6 bases, with 21 bases spanning the gap. The CDR3, as DNA: TGTGCCACCACCGTTTCTGGGGGCGCCTTGAATGGCTACACCTTC. This encodes CATTVSGGALNGYTF.

The CDR3 DNA reads as TGTGCCAGCAGCTTGGCGGGACAGTGGGGCACTGAAGCTTTCTTT. Encoded protein: CASSLAGQWGTEAFF. The chain combines TRBV5-4 with TRBJ1-1; 7 bases are a match to TRBD1. With V trimmed by 0 bases and J by 4 bases, 6 bases remained unmatched. The CDR3 is 15 amino acids. CDR1 is SGHNT, CDR2 YYREEE, per germline (reference sequence).

This rearrangement joins TRBV2 to TRBJ1-3, with 9 positions matching TRBD1. The CDR3 has 15 residues. The V gene's germline CDR1 is SNHLY and CDR2 FYNNEI. With 5 bases clipped from V and 3 bases from J, the junction kept 5 bases outside the gene matches. The CDR3 here is CASSPLDRGGNTIYF. The CDR3 coding sequence is TGTGCCAGCAGTCCCCTGGACAGGGGTGGAAACACCATATATTTT.

The chain joins TRBV6-5 to TRBJ1-2; D possibly corresponds to TRBD1 (6 bases). The length of the CDR3 is 15 residues. Germline assignment: CDR1 MNHEY and CDR2 SVGAGI. Trimming took off 7 bases at V and 3 bases at J, with 18 bases between the two ends. DNA for the CDR3: TGTGCCAGCACCCCTAATCACAGGGCGGACTATGGCTACACCTTC. This translates into CASTPNHRADYGYTF.